This TCR beta chain derives from a study of blood T cell repertoires in COVID-19 (dated by TCRdb to 2018 to 2020). At the level of the whole study: Samples covering the acute and convalescent phases of COVID-19 were provided by collaborators in the United States, Italy and Spain. The samples were drawn from two sources: the first 160 participants of the ongoing ImmuneRACE study, and 950 to 1,500 subjects contributed by 6 global collaborators. Where available, HLA class I and class II types were obtained from metadata supplied by the sample provider rather than from assay-based typing. The dataset comprised deeply sampled blood TCRbeta repertoires from subjects exposed to, actively infected with, or recovered from COVID-19. Nearly every sample came with metadata listing a de-identified subject ID, COVID-19 status, age in years and sex. The repertoires were released in a freely available public database intended as a resource for research on the immune response to SARS-CoV-2. The prospective study material was composed of cDNA or gDNA derived from T cells, B-cell-depleted T cells, or PBMCs.

The CDR3 starts with the cysteine, ends with the phenylalanine, and has 13 residues. Here the CDR3 DNA is all that survives: 39 bases in frame from base 1. Between the V and J ends, shortened by 6 bases and 3 bases respectively, the junction contains 11 bases. In the germline V gene, CDR1 corresponds to MNHEY and CDR2 to SVGAGI. The full study reports these points: Clinical and demographic metadata were provided uncurated, with the amount varying by source and participant.

TCRbeta CDR3 regions were amplified from genomic DNA by means of the immunoSEQ Assay, a bias-controlled multiplex PCR. Processing in the source paper ran as follows. Within the assay, amplification of reference gene primers was used to estimate how many nucleated cells each sample contained. To quantify the absolute abundance of each unique TCRbeta CDR3 rearrangement, sequence reads were collapsed and filtered. For each sample, productive Simpson clonality was calculated as the square root of Simpson's diversity index over productive rearrangements. TCRdb carries this immuneACCESS record with in-frame sequences only. Its versions omit some clonotypes, under half of them owing to an unresolved V gene in the studies checked, with the rest unexplained. The V and J calls and the clone size are those of that table, but D and trimming were determined from the DNA. Present in this sample are about 150,000 clones, roughly four fifths of which were seen just once. The ten largest clones capture roughly 2% of the sample.

Collaborating institutions collected whole blood in K2EDTA tubes following their own protocols. Collaborator samples were shipped for TCRbeta analysis as frozen whole blood, isolated PBMCs, or DNA extracted from either sample type. In the case of this clone: The clone's antigen remains unknown. No qualities accompany the bases; no much larger clone lies one base away.

The receptor was isolated from a woman older than 75 with acute or convalescent COVID-19. Specimen: peripheral blood. The rearrangement joined TRBV6-5 to TRBJ1-1; perhaps TRBD1 is the D gene, with 5 bases matching. The base sequence is TGTGCCAGCAGCCGGGGGGTGGACACTGAAGCTTTCTTT. This gives the protein CASSRGVDTEAFF.